The entry that follows covers one T cell receptor beta chain sequence. The antigen it binds to is not known. Within one base of it there is no much larger clone, and no base qualities were kept. After removal of 2 bases from V and 0 bases from J, the junction retains 3 bases not matched to a gene. The CDR3 contains 16 residues, cysteine and phenylalanine counted. Only the CDR3 region is kept as DNA, spanning 48 bases read in frame from base 1. Taken from the germline V gene, the CDR1 and CDR2 loops are KGHSH and LQKENI. Enrolling through a virtual design, the prospective study's participants ranged in age from roughly 18 to 100 years and lived across roughly 23 United States geographic areas. In the prospective study, participants were assigned to cohorts based on the clinical history participants reported in a screening survey and a study questionnaire. Recovered participants in ImmuneRACE Cohort 3 were defined as having two consecutive negative NP/OP PCR tests, clearance from a healthcare professional, or resolution of symptoms. In the prospective study, mobile phlebotomists collected whole blood, serum and a nasopharyngeal or oropharyngeal swab from each participant. Prospective study participants could optionally give additional blood draws and questionnaires over an approximately two-month period. Blood samples from the prospective study were shipped frozen or at room temperature prior to DNA extraction.

The immunoSEQ Assay, a bias-controlled multiplex PCR, was used to amplify TCRbeta CDR3 regions from genomic DNA. Processing in the source paper ran as follows. The number of nucleated cells in each sample was estimated by amplification of reference gene primers within the assay. To quantify the absolute abundance of each unique TCRbeta CDR3 rearrangement, sequence reads were collapsed and filtered. Productive Simpson clonality was computed per sample as the square root of Simpson's diversity index over productive rearrangements. The table comes from immuneACCESS by way of TCRdb, which keeps in-frame sequences with V and J called. Part of the clones is missing from these tables; in studies checked, under half for an unresolved V gene and the rest for unknown reasons. The V and J calls and clone size come from that table; D and trimming were worked out from the DNA. A total of 320,000 or so clones appear in this sample, 75% to 90% of them only once. The top ten hold about 5.2% of the sample.

The source of the sample is a study of blood T cell repertoires in COVID-19 (dated by TCRdb to 2018 to 2020). Some background on the complete study: Samples covering the acute and convalescent phases of COVID-19 were provided by collaborators in the United States, Italy and Spain. The material from the prospective study consisted of cDNA or gDNA derived from T cells, B-cell-depleted T cells, or PBMCs. Where HLA class I and class II types were available, the types were taken from metadata supplied by the sample provider, not from assay-based typing. The repertoires were released in a freely available public database intended as a resource for research on the immune response to SARS-CoV-2. Sample metadata almost always included a de-identified subject ID, COVID-19 status, age in years and sex. Subjects who had been exposed to COVID-19, were actively infected with it, or had recovered from it provided the deeply sampled blood TCRbeta repertoires that made up the dataset. Samples were obtained from the ongoing ImmuneRACE study (first 160 participants) and from some 1,200 subjects provided by 6 global collaborators. What the work shows at the level of the full study, not this receptor alone: Clinical and demographic metadata were provided uncurated, with the amount varying by source and participant.

The V gene is TRBV18 and the J gene is TRBJ2-3, and 9 junctional nucleotides match TRBD2. Sequencing was done on a sample of PBMCs or T cells enriched from blood (not recorded which). This TCR derives from a man in his sixties who had recovered from COVID-19. The encoded CDR3 is CASSPRLAASTDTQYF. The DNA reads as follows: TGTGCCAGCTCACCAAGACTAGCGGCTAGCACAGATACGCAGTATTTT.